This T cell receptor (beta chain) was sequenced in a study of vaccination and CD4 T cells after COVID-19. Per germline, CDR1 MNHEY and CDR2 SMNVEV (reference sequence). V was cut by 1 base and J by 7 bases, with 11 bases left in between. This CDR3 has 15 amino acids. CD4+ T cells that had been cultured provided DNA sequenced with the Oncomine TCR Beta short-read assay. TCRdb reprocessed the PCR reads with MiXCR, giving one entry per CDR3 protein. The table shows 9,000 to 10,000 distinct CDR3 sequences, with about 33% occurring only once. As to this clonotype: Its antigen is currently unknown.

Treatment specified: approximately 9-day PBMC culture with coronavirus spike peptide pools or control peptides (ViraFEST assay). The unexposed donor gave CD4+ T cells before the COVID-19 pandemic (2011-2018). The receptor's source is a human donor in good health. The J gene is TRBJ1-6, the V gene TRBV27, with D uncertain. Sample: CD4+ T cells from blood, cultured in vitro. In DNA, the CDR3 is TGTGCCAGCAGTTTATTGACGAATGGGAATTCACCCCTCCACTTT. It translates to CASSLLTNGNSPLHF.